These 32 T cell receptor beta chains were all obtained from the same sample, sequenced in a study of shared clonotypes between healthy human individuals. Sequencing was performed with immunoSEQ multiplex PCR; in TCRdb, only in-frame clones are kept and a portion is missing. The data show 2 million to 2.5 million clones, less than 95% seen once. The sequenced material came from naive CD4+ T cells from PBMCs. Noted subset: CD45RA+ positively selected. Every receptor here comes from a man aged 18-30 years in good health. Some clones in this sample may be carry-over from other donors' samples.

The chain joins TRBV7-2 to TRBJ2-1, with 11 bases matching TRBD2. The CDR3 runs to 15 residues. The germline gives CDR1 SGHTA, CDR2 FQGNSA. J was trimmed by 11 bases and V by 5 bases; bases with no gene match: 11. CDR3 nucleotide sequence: TGTGCCAGCAGCCTAACTAGCGGGAGTTCTCCGAAGCAGTTCTTC. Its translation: CASSLTSGSSPKQFF.

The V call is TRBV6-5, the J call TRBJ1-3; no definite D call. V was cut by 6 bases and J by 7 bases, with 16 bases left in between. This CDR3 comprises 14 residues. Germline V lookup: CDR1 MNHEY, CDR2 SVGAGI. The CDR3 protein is CASRSEPLENTIYF. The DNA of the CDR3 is TGTGCCAGCAGATCGGAACCCCTTGAGAACACCATATATTTT.

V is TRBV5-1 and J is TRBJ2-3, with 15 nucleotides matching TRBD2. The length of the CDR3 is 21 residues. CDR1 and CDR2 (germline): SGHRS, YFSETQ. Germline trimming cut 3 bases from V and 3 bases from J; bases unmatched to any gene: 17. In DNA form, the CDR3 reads TGCGCCAGCAGCTCTCCCAGGGGGCCGGGACTAGCGGGAGGAAGGACAGATACGCAGTATTTT. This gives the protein CASSSPRGPGLAGGRTDTQYF. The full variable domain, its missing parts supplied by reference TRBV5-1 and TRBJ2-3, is KAGVTQTPRYLIKTRGQQVTLSCSPISGHRSVSWYQQTPGQGLQFLFEYFSETQRNKGNFPGRFSGRQFSNSRSEMNVSTLELGDSALYLCASSSPRGPGLAGGRTDTQYFGPGTRLTVL.

As DNA, the CDR3 is TGTGCCAGTAGTATGGGACTAGCGGGAATCCGGGACGAGCAGTACTTC. Residues: CASSMGLAGIRDEQYF. The chain combines TRBV19 with TRBJ2-7; 13 nucleotides align to TRBD2. CDR1 and CDR2 from the germline V gene are LNHDA and SQIVND (reference sequence). The length of the CDR3 is 16 residues. After removal of 3 bases from V and 5 bases from J, the junction contained 7 bases not matched to a gene.

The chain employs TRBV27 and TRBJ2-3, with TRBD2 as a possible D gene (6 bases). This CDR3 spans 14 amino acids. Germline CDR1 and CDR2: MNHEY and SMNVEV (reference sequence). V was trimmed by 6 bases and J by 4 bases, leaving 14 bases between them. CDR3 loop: CASRTSSSADTQYF. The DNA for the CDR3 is TGTGCCAGCAGAACCTCCTCTAGCGCAGATACGCAGTATTTT.

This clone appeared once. CDR3 sequence reads: CASSLNGRGETQYF. The CDR3 coding sequence is TGTGCCAGCAGCTTAAACGGGAGGGGGGAGACCCAGTACTTC. V usage is TRBV11-3 and J usage is TRBJ2-5; 8 bases align to TRBD2. Trimming cost V 2 bases and J 5 bases; bases outside gene matches: 4. The CDR3 has 14 residues. Germline CDR1 and CDR2: SGHNT and YENEEA. The full variable domain, rest sourced from reference TRBV11-3 and TRBJ2-5, is EAGVVQSPRYKIIEKKQPVAFWCNPISGHNTLYWYLQNLGQGPELLIRYENEEAVDDSQLPKDRFSAERLKGVDSTLKIQPAELGDSAVYLCASSLNGRGETQYFGPGTRLLVL.

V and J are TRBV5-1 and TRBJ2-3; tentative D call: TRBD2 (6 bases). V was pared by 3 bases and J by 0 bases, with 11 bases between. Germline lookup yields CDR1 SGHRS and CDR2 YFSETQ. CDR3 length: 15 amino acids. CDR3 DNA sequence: TGCGCCAGCAGCTCGGAGGGACTGAGCACAGATACGCAGTATTTT. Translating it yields CASSSEGLSTDTQYF.

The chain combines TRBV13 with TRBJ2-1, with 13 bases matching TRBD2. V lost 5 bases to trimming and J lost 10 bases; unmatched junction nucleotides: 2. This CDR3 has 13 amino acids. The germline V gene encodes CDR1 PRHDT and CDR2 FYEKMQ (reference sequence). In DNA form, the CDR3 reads TGTGCCAGCAGCGCGACTAGCGGGAGGGAGCAGTTCTTC. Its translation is CASSATSGREQFF.

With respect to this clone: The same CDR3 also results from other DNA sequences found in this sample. The CDR3 bases are TGTGCCAGCAGGAGCTCCTACGAGCAGTACTTC. This sequence encodes CASRSSYEQYF. V gene TRBV6-6 combines with J gene TRBJ2-7; D unclear. Germline CDR1 is MNHNY and CDR2 is SVGAGI (reference sequence). The CDR3 totals 11 residues. V shed 6 bases and J shed 0 bases, with 3 bases lying between them.

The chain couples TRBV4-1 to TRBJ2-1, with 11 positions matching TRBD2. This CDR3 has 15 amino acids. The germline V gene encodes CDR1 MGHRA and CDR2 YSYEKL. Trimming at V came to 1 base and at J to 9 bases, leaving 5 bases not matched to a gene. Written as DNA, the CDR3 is TGCGCCAGCAGCCAAGTTCTAGCGGGAGGAGGTGAGCAGTTCTTC. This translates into CASSQVLAGGGEQFF.

CDR3 bases: TGTGCCATCAGGCCGGGGCCGACTAATGAAAAACTGTTTTTT. As protein: CAIRPGPTNEKLFF. The chain joins TRBV10-3 to TRBJ1-4, with D possibly matching TRBD1 (5 bases). Germline CDR1 reads ENHRY; CDR2 reads SYGVKD. The CDR3 runs 14 residues. Trimming left V 6 bases short and J 2 bases short, with 10 bases between.

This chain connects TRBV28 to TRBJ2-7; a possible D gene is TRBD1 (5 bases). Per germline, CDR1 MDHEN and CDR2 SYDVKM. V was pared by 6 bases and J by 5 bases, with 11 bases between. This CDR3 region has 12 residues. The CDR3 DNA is TGTGCCAGCAGCCTGAACAGGAACGAGCAGTACTTC. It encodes CASSLNRNEQYF.

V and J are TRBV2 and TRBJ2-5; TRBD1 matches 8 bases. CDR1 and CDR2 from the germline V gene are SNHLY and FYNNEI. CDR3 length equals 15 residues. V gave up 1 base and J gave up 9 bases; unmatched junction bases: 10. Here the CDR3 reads CASSEGDRRRASQYF. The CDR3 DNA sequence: TGTGCCAGCAGTGAAGGGGACAGGCGGCGGGCTTCCCAGTACTTC.

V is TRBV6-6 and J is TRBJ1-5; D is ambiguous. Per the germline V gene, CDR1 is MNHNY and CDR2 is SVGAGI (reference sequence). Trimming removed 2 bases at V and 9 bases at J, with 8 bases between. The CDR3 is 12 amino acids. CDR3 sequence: CASSYLGRPQHF. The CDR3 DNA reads TGTGCCAGCAGTTACCTTGGGCGGCCCCAGCATTTT.

The CDR3 loop is CASSSRSGGADTQYF. The CDR3 DNA reads TGTGCCAGCAGCAGCCGGTCCGGGGGCGCGGATACGCAGTATTTT. The chain joins TRBV7-6 to TRBJ2-3; tentatively, D is TRBD1 or TRBD2 (6 bases each). Per germline, CDR1 SGHVS and CDR2 FNYEAQ. CDR3 size: 15 residues. V dropped 5 bases and J dropped 6 bases, with 18 bases sitting between them.

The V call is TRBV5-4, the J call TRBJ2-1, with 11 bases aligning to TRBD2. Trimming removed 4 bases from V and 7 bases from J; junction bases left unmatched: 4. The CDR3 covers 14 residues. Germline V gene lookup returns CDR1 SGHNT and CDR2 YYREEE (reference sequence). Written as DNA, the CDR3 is TGTGCCAGCAGCGCGGGACTAGCGGCGAATGAGCAGTTCTTC. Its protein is CASSAGLAANEQFF.

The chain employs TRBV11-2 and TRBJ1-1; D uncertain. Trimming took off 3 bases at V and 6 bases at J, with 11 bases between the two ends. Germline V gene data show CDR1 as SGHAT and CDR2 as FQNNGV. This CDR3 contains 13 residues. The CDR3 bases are TGTGCCAGCAGCTTCAGGTATGGGGCTGAAGCTTTCTTT. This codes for CASSFRYGAEAFF.

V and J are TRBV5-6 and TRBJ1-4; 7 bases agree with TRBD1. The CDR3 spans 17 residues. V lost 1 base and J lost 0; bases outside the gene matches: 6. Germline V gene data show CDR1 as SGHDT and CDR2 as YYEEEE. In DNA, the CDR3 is TGTGCCAGCAGCTTGAGGCATACAGGGGCAACTAATGAAAAACTGTTTTTT. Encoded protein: CASSLRHTGATNEKLFF.

DNA of the CDR3: TGTGCCAGCCATAGACAGCTGAACACTGAAGCTTTCTTT. This translates into CASHRQLNTEAFF. This rearrangement joins TRBV7-9 to TRBJ1-1; weak D call: TRBD1 (5 bases). The V gene lost 8 bases and the J gene lost 0 bases, with 10 bases spanning the gap. The length of the CDR3 is 13 residues. The germline CDR1 and CDR2 sequences are SEHNR and FQNEAQ (reference sequence). Full variable domain (remainder filled in from reference TRBV7-9 and TRBJ1-1): DTGVSQNPRHKITKRGQNVTFRCDPISEHNRLYWYRQTLGQGPEFLTYFQNEAQLEKSRLLSDRFSAERPKGSFSTLEIQRTEQGDSAMYLCASHRQLNTEAFFGQGTRLTVV.

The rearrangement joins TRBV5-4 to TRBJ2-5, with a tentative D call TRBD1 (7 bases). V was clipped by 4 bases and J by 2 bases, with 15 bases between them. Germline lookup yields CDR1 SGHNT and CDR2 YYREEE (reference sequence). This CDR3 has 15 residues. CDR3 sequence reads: CASSGGGRGQETQYF. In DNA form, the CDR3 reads TGTGCCAGCAGCGGAGGGGGCCGGGGACAAGAGACCCAGTACTTC.

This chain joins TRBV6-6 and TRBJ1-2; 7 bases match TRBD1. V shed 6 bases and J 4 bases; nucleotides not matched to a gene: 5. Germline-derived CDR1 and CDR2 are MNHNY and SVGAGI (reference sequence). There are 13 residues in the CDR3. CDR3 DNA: TGTGCCAGCAGCACGCCAGGGGGCTATGGCTACACCTTC. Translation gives CASSTPGGYGYTF.

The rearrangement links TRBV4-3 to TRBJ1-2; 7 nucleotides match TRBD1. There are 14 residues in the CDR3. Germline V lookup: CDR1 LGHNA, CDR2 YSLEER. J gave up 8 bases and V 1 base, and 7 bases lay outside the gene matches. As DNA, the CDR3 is TGCGCCAGCAGCCAAGTCGACAGGGTCTCAGGCTACACCTTC. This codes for CASSQVDRVSGYTF.

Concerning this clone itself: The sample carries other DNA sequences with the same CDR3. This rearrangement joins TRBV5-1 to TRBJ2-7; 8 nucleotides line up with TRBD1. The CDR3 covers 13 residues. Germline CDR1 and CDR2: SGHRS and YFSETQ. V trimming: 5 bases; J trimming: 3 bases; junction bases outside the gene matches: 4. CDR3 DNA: TGCGCCAGCAGTTCCGACAGGGGCTACGAGCAGTACTTC. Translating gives CASSSDRGYEQYF. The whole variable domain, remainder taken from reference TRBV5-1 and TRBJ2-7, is KAGVTQTPRYLIKTRGQQVTLSCSPISGHRSVSWYQQTPGQGLQFLFEYFSETQRNKGNFPGRFSGRQFSNSRSEMNVSTLELGDSALYLCASSSDRGYEQYFGPGTRLTVT.

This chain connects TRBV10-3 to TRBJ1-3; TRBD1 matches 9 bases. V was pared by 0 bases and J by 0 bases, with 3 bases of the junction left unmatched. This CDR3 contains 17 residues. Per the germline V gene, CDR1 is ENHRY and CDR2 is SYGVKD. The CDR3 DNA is TGTGCCATCAGTGAGTCAGCGGGACAGGGCTCTGGAAACACCATATATTTT. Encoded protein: CAISESAGQGSGNTIYF.

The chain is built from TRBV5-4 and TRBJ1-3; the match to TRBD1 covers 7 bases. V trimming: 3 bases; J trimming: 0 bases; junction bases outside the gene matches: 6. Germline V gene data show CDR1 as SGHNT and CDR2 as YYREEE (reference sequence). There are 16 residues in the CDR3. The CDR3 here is CASSSGQAPSGNTIYF. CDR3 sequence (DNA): TGTGCCAGCAGCTCTGGACAGGCACCCTCTGGAAACACCATATATTTT.

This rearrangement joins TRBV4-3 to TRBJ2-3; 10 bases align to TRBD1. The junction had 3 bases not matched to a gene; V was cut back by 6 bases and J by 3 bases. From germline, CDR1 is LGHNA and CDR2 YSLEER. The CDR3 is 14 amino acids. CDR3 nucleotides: TGCGCCAGCAGTCGGACAGGGGGTACAGATACGCAGTATTTT. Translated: CASSRTGGTDTQYF.

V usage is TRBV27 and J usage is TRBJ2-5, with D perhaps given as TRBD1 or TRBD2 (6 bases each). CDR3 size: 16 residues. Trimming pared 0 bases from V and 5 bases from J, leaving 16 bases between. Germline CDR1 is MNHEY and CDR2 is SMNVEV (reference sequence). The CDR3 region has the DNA TGTGCCAGCAGTTTATCTCGGGCAGGGGAGGTGGAGACCCAGTACTTC. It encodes CASSLSRAGEVETQYF.

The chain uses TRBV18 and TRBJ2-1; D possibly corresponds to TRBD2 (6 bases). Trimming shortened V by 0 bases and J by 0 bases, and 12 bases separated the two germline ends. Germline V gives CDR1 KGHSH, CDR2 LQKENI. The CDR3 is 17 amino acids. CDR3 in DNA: TGTGCCAGCTCACCACCGATCGGGGGAAGCTCCTACAATGAGCAGTTCTTC. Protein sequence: CASSPPIGGSSYNEQFF.

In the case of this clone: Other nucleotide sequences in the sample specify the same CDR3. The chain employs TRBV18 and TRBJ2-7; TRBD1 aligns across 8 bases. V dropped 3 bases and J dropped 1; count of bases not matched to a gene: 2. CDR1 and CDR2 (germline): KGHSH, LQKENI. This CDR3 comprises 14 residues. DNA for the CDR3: TGTGCCAGCTCACCCCGGGACAGGTCCTACGAGCAGTACTTC. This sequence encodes CASSPRDRSYEQYF.

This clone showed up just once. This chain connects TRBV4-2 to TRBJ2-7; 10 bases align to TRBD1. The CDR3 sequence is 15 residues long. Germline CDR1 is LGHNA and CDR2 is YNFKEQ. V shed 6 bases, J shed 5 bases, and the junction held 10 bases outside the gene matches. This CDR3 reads CASSSWGTGDHEQYF. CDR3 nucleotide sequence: TGTGCCAGCAGTTCTTGGGGGACAGGGGACCACGAGCAGTACTTC.

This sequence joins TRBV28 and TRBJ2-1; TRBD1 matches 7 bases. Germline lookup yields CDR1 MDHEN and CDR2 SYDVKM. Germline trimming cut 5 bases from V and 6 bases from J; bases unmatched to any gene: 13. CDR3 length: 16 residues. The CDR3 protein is CASSDYRGRSVNEQFF. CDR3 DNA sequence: TGTGCCAGCAGTGATTACAGGGGAAGATCAGTCAATGAGCAGTTCTTC.

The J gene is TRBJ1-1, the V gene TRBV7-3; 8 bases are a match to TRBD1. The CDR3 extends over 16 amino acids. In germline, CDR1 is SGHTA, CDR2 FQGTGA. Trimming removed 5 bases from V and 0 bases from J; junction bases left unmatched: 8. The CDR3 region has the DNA TGTGCCAGCAGCCAGGGGGCAGGCAGAATGAACACTGAAGCTTTCTTT. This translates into CASSQGAGRMNTEAFF.